This T cell receptor beta chain originates from a study of T cell clonotyping in hematopoietic cell transplantation. The wider study: Recipient samples before transplant were obtained post-cytoreduction.

Only in-frame clones appear in the TCRdb table, and some are missing; sequencing was by immunoSEQ multiplex PCR. The sample has 25,000 to 30,000 clones, about 80% seen once. Time point meaning: recipient sample about 28 days before transplant, after cytoreduction. Samples: about 28 days before transplant, then days 30, 100 and 180 after. This clone is a singleton in its sample. V was clipped by 2 bases and J by 11 bases; unmatched bases: 8. CDR3 size: 13 residues. The germline CDR1 and CDR2 sequences are SGHDT and YYEEEE. This receptor was obtained from a woman aged 25-40 years with chronic myeloid leukemia. Some clones in this sample may be carry-over from other donors' samples. Source: peripheral blood mononuclear cells, taken before stem cell transplant. This chain links TRBV5-6 with TRBJ2-5; 8 nucleotides match TRBD2. The CDR3 DNA follows: TGTGCCAGCAGCTTTGGGCTAGCGGGCCTACAGTACTTC. Encoded protein: CASSFGLAGLQYF.